This record looks at one TCR beta chain sequence and its context. TCRdb's table, derived via immunoSEQ multiplex PCR, lists solely in-frame clones and lacks some. Of fewer than 150,000 clones detected, about 85% appear once; the ten largest clones hold around 4%. This sample is part of a study of blood T cell repertoires in COVID-19. About the research overall: The analysed material was cDNA or gDNA that came from T cells, B-cell-depleted T cells, or PBMCs.

The ends lost 2 bases at V and 5 bases at J; junction bases unmatched: 7. Germline values: CDR1 SGHNT, CDR2 YENEEA. CDR3 length equals 15 residues. The TCR was taken from a human donor in a cohort sampled during active COVID-19. The V call is TRBV11-3, the J call TRBJ2-7, with 9 bases aligning to TRBD2. Sequenced: peripheral blood. CDR3 sequence: CASSLLRGGAHEQYF. For the CDR3, the DNA is TGTGCCAGCAGCTTACTTCGCGGGGGGGCCCACGAGCAGTACTTC. Using reference TRBV11-3 and TRBJ2-7 for the parts outside the CDR3, the full variable domain is EAGVVQSPRYKIIEKKQPVAFWCNPISGHNTLYWYLQNLGQGPELLIRYENEEAVDDSQLPKDRFSAERLKGVDSTLKIQPAELGDSAVYLCASSLLRGGAHEQYFGPGTRLTVT.